This TCR beta chain is from a study of T cell responses to AZD1222 COVID-19 vaccine. Findings of the study overall: All repertoire sampling was performed exclusively after the peak T cell response. Donor demographics were predominantly white British with a female majority; clonal diversity may be underestimated. Distributed over spike, vaccine-associated CD4 TCRs predominated at 160-218 and 743-854. Spike-specific TCR breadth and depth went up after people got two AZD1222 doses.

With regard to this clone: The antigen is undetermined.

Trimming took off 3 bases at V and 0 bases at J, with 8 bases between the two ends. CDR3 length: 14 amino acids. Germline V gene lookup returns CDR1 LNHDA and CDR2 SQIVND (reference sequence). TCRdb's table, derived via immunoSEQ multiplex PCR, lists solely in-frame clones and lacks some. The repertoire includes about 130,000 clones, around 83% of them detected once, and around 10% sits in the top ten. The rearrangement links TRBV19 to TRBJ1-1, with unresolved D. The TCR was taken from an adult in good health. The sample was peripheral blood, taken on day 0 of AZD1222 vaccination. CDR3 protein: CASSMGPMNTEAFF. CDR3 nucleotides: TGTGCCAGTAGTATGGGTCCGATGAACACTGAAGCTTTCTTT.